The 29 T cell receptor beta chains reported below all come from one sample, sequenced in a study of CD8+ T cells in alopecia areata. After isolation, RNA underwent reverse transcription to generate cDNA as the sequencing template. Produced via immunoSEQ multiplex PCR; TCRdb's table is partial and in-frame only. The table lists about 270,000 clones, with no singletons. Sorting used CD4, CD8alpha, NKG2D, NKG2ACE and other markers on pooled cutaneous lymph node cells. Sequencing was carried out using CD4+ T cells sorted from a lymph node. The receptors originated from a C3H/HeJ mouse with alopecia areata. This line is of MHC haplotype H2-k.

This clone was observed a handful of times. These gene names are mouse names. The read gets to within 4 residues of the CDR3 end, and the germline J gene fills in the rest. The rearrangement joins TRBV13-2 to TRBJ2-5; 10 bases map to TRBD2. The CDR3 has 16 amino acids. Per the germline V gene, CDR1 is NNHNN and CDR2 is SYGAGS (reference sequence). The part of the CDR3 DNA that was read is TGTGCCAGCGGTGATGGGGCCGGGACTGGGGAAGAC. It is translated as CASGDGAGTGED. The entire CDR3 sequence reads CASGDGAGTGEDTQYF.

This clone was counted between two and nine times. Gene names follow the mouse nomenclature. Coverage ceases 4 residues before the CDR3 finishes, and the germline J gene fills in the end. Distinct nucleotide sequences in the sample also encode this CDR3. The rearrangement uses TRBV1 and TRBJ2-3, with D unclear. Trimming took 2 bases from V and 1 from J, leaving 4 bases between them. CDR1 and CDR2 (germline): NSQYPW, LRSPGD (reference sequence). The CDR3 spans 13 residues. The covered CDR3 bases are TGCACCTGCAGTGCACAGGGTGCAGAA. This codes for CTCSAQGAE. The CDR3 reads in full as CTCSAQGAETLYF.

As for this clone: Mouse gene names and germline throughout. The sequenced CDR3 bases are TGTGCCAGCAGTGATGGGGGGGGTGCT. Translating gives CASSDGGGA. The entire CDR3 sequence reads CASSDGGGAEQFF. The chain joins TRBV13-1 to TRBJ2-1, with 7 nucleotides matching TRBD2. Read data end 4 residues before the CDR3 end; the end is taken from the germline J gene. Germline V gives CDR1 NSHNY, CDR2 SYGAGN. V shed 0 bases and J 6 bases; nucleotides not matched to a gene: 0. The CDR3 has 13 amino acids.

On this clone itself: Gene names and germline refer to mouse. The read terminates 3 residues before the CDR3 end, so the remaining end is supplied by the germline J gene. The V and J genes are TRBV13-1 and TRBJ1-6, with 7 bases lining up with TRBD1. TRBJ1-6 is treated as an ORF (open reading frame) with a function not yet certain. The germline V gene has CDR1 NSHNY and CDR2 SYGAGN. V dropped 3 bases and J dropped 5; count of bases not matched to a gene: 2. This CDR3 has 14 amino acids. The covered CDR3 bases are TGTGCCAGCAGTGTCAGGGGGAATAATTCGCCC. Protein sequence: CASSVRGNNSP. In full, the CDR3 is CASSVRGNNSPLYF.

Concerning this clone: The genes are named according to mouse. The missing CDR3 end, 4 residues past where the read stops, is filled in from the germline J gene. Other DNA sequences of this sample code for an identical CDR3. The chain joins TRBV19 to TRBJ2-3; D perhaps matches TRBD2 (6 bases). CDR1 and CDR2 (germline): FNHDT, SITEND (reference sequence). The CDR3 contains 15 residues. Trimming took off 0 bases at V and 0 bases at J, with 8 bases between the two ends. CDR3 region: CASSIGTVSAETLYF. The DNA read from the CDR3 is TGTGCCAGCAGTATAGGGACTGTTAGTGCAGAA.

As concerns this clone: Gene names refer to mouse genes. The CDR3 end falls 4 residues outside the read, so it is completed with the germline J gene. V and J are TRBV13-3 and TRBJ2-5; 10 bases map to TRBD2. Germline-derived CDR1 and CDR2 are NNHDY and SYVADS. The length of the CDR3 is 17 residues. J was trimmed by 2 bases and V by 2 bases; bases with no gene match: 8. The CDR3 bases that were read are TGTGCCAGCAGTGAAGGCTGGGGGGGCGCTAGCCAAGAC. This encodes CASSEGWGGASQD. The whole CDR3 reads CASSEGWGGASQDTQYF.

This clone was observed many times. The gene names here belong to mouse. The part of the CDR3 DNA that was read is TGTGCTAGCAGGGACAGGGAAAACACCGGG. Protein: CASRDRENTG. The complete CDR3 protein is CASRDRENTGQLYF. This rearrangement joins TRBV17 to TRBJ2-2; 8 bases align to TRBD1. The read terminates 4 residues before the CDR3 end, so the remaining end is supplied by the germline J gene. This CDR3 has 14 amino acids. The V gene end was trimmed by 6 bases and the J gene end by 1 base; junction bases not matched to a gene: 1. Germline V lookup: CDR1 MNHDT, CDR2 YYDKIL.

This clone appeared many times. The gene names here belong to mouse. The read falls 4 residues short of the CDR3 end, and the missing part is taken from the germline J gene. The same CDR3 arises from other DNA sequences in this sample as well. V gene TRBV17 combines with J gene TRBJ1-2, with 7 bases matching TRBD1. Per the germline V gene, CDR1 is MNHDT and CDR2 is YYDKIL. This CDR3 is built from 14 residues. V lost 5 bases and J lost 0; bases outside the gene matches: 3. The CDR3 here is CASSRQGTNSDYTF. The sequenced CDR3 bases are TGTGCTAGCAGTCGACAGGGAACAAACTCC.

Notes on this clone: Gene names refer to mouse genes. With the read ending 4 residues before the CDR3 end, the germline J gene is used to fill in that end. V usage is TRBV13-1 and J usage is TRBJ2-5; D is perhaps TRBD2 (6 bases). Germline CDR1 and CDR2: NSHNY and SYGAGN. Trimming took off 2 bases at V and 1 base at J, with 8 bases between the two ends. The CDR3 loop spans 14 amino acids. CDR3 DNA (partial): TGTGCCAGCAGTGACAACTGGGACCAAGAC. It encodes CASSDNWDQD. The whole CDR3 sequence reads CASSDNWDQDTQYF.

This clone was observed a few times. Here the gene names and germline are mouse. The observed sequence ends 4 residues before the CDR3 terminus, with the missing tail filled in from the germline J gene. The chain employs TRBV31 and TRBJ2-5; 7 bases match TRBD2. Germline trimming cut 6 bases from V and 0 bases from J; bases unmatched to any gene: 3. The CDR3 extends over 13 amino acids. The germline CDR1 and CDR2 sequences are GKSSPN and SITVG. Incomplete CDR3 DNA: TGTGCCTGTTCTGGGGGTAACCAAGAC. Protein product: CACSGGNQD. The full CDR3 reads CACSGGNQDTQYF.

This clone showed up many times. The genes and germline here are from mouse. The missing CDR3 end, 4 residues past where the read stops, is filled in from the germline J gene. The V gene is TRBV13-1, the J gene TRBJ1-2; 11 bases map to TRBD1. Unmatched junction bases numbered 1, after V lost 0 bases and J lost 3 bases. The germline CDR1 and CDR2 sequences are NSHNY and SYGAGN. This CDR3 comprises 15 residues. CDR3 amino acids: CASSDGTGGDSDYTF. The sequenced part of the CDR3 DNA is TGTGCCAGCAGTGATGGGACAGGGGGCGACTCC.

Note on this clone: The gene names here belong to mouse. The read falls 4 residues short of the CDR3 end, and the missing part is taken from the germline J gene. The chain is built from TRBV13-2 and TRBJ1-2, with 7 bases that match TRBD1. With 5 bases clipped from V and 0 bases from J, the junction kept 1 base outside the gene matches. This CDR3 is 13 amino acids long. Germline V gene data show CDR1 as NNHNN and CDR2 as SYGAGS (reference sequence). The CDR3 bases that were read are TGTGCCAGCGGGACAGGGCCAAACTCC. It specifies CASGTGPNS. The full-length CDR3 reads as CASGTGPNSDYTF.

For this clone: Gene and germline names: mouse. The read is 4 residues too short to cover the CDR3 end, so that end is filled in from the germline J gene. The genes are TRBV19 and TRBJ2-7; 12 nucleotides match TRBD2. Germline V CDR1 and CDR2: FNHDT, SITEND (reference sequence). Trimming at V came to 4 bases and at J to 3 bases, leaving 5 bases not matched to a gene. The CDR3 runs to 15 residues. This CDR3 reads CASSQPGLGGYEQYF. CDR3 DNA, as far as it was read: TGTGCCAGCAGTCAACCGGGACTGGGGGGCTAT.

A note on this clone: Gene names and germline match the mouse. The sequenced fragment ends 4 residues before the CDR3 boundary, so the rest is inferred from the germline J gene. The chain has TRBV13-3 and TRBJ2-5; 9 bases align to TRBD1. This CDR3 is built from 14 residues. Germline-derived CDR1 and CDR2 are NNHDY and SYVADS. CDR3 loop: CASSDDRGRDTQYF. The DNA read from the CDR3 is TGTGCCAGCAGTGATGACAGGGGGCGGGAC.

In the case of this clone: The genes and germline here are from mouse. The missing CDR3 end, 4 residues past where the read stops, is filled in from the germline J gene. Other DNA variants within this sample encode the same CDR3. V gene TRBV19 combines with J gene TRBJ2-5, with TRBD2 matching 9 bases. This CDR3 contains 16 residues. The V gene end was trimmed by 1 base and the J gene end by 3 bases; junction bases not matched to a gene: 6. Germline loops: CDR1 FNHDT, CDR2 SITEND (reference sequence). The CDR3 region is CASSIRTGGPQDTQYF. The covered CDR3 bases are TGTGCCAGCAGTATACGCACTGGGGGGCCACAAGAC.

Concerning this clone itself: Genes and germline are mouse. With the read ending 4 residues before the CDR3 end, the germline J gene is used to fill in that end. Within the sample, other DNA sequences also encode this same CDR3. The chain joins TRBV5 to TRBJ2-7; 7 bases are shared with TRBD2. This CDR3 has 14 amino acids. Germline CDR1 LGHNA, CDR2 YNLKQL (reference sequence). V lost 2 bases and J lost 0; bases outside the gene matches: 1. The sequenced CDR3 bases are TGTGCCAGCAGCCAAACTGGGGTCTCCTAT. It encodes CASSQTGVSY. The full CDR3 protein is CASSQTGVSYEQYF.

The sample holds a few counts of this clone. The listed genes are named as in mouse. The read ends 4 residues early relative to the CDR3; the germline J gene fills the gap. This chain connects TRBV19 to TRBJ2-2; D is possibly TRBD1 (6 bases). Deletions cut 4 bases from V and 0 bases from J, with 13 bases between. Germline CDR1 and CDR2: FNHDT and SITEND (reference sequence). CDR3 length equals 16 residues. CDR3 residues: CASSPGTPTNTGQLYF. The CDR3 DNA, read in part, is TGTGCCAGCAGTCCCGGGACACCAACAAACACCGGG.

A word on this clone: Gene names are the mouse ones. The read stops 4 residues short of the end of the CDR3; the missing end is completed from the germline J gene. V usage is TRBV13-2 and J usage is TRBJ2-5, with D perhaps TRBD1 (7 bases). V lost 2 bases and J 2 bases, leaving 9 bases between the germline ends. CDR3 length: 14 residues. Germline V gene data show CDR1 as NNHNN and CDR2 as SYGAGS (reference sequence). CDR3 DNA, as far as it was read: TGTGCCAGCGGTGACCAGGGGGGCCAAGAC. Translated, it gives CASGDQGGQD. In full, the CDR3 is CASGDQGGQDTQYF.

The table lists this clone with many counts. Gene names refer to mouse genes. The sequenced fragment ends 4 residues before the CDR3 boundary, so the rest is inferred from the germline J gene. The chain combines TRBV1 with TRBJ2-7; a weak D match, TRBD1 (6 bases). The CDR3 sequence is 12 residues long. From germline, CDR1 is NSQYPW and CDR2 LRSPGD (reference sequence). The CDR3 sequence: CTCSGTEYEQYF. The DNA read from the CDR3 is TGCACCTGCAGTGGGACAGAATAT.

This clone was detected many times. Genes here carry mouse names. The read finishes 4 residues shy of the CDR3 end, and the germline J gene is used to complete it. The same CDR3 also results from other DNA sequences found in this sample. The genes are TRBV19 and TRBJ2-3; TRBD2 agrees at 7 bases. Germline V gene lookup returns CDR1 FNHDT and CDR2 SITEND (reference sequence). V was clipped by 4 bases and J by 0 bases; unmatched bases: 2. This CDR3 is 14 amino acids long. The CDR3 here is CASSRLGSAETLYF. The covered CDR3 bases are TGTGCCAGCAGTCGACTGGGTAGTGCAGAA. Full variable domain (rest looked up from reference TRBV19 and TRBJ2-3): GGIITQTPKFLIGQEGQKLTLKCQQNFNHDTMYWYRQDSGKGLRLIYYSITENDLQKGDLSEGYDASREKKSSFSLTVTSAQKNEMAVFLCASSRLGSAETLYFGSGTRLTVL.

Points on this clone: This may stem from a read error, because a much larger clone lies one nucleotide away. The gene names given are mouse names. The CDR3 end is not reached by the read, which stops 4 residues before it; the germline J gene fills it in. Other DNA sequences in the sample encode the same CDR3. The chain employs TRBV19 and TRBJ2-7; 11 bases fit TRBD2. The germline CDR1 and CDR2 sequences are FNHDT and SITEND (reference sequence). The CDR3 contains 12 residues. Partial CDR3 DNA: TGTGCCAGCCGGGACTGGGGGTAT. It specifies CASRDWGY. In full, the CDR3 is CASRDWGYEQYF.

In its sample, this clone was seen many times. Gene and germline names: mouse. The CDR3 goes on 4 residues after the read ends, and that part is filled in from the germline J gene. The chain uses TRBV13-2 and TRBJ2-1, with a weak D call TRBD1 (7 bases). Trimming took 5 bases from V and 5 from J, leaving 14 bases between them. In germline, CDR1 is NNHNN, CDR2 SYGAGS (reference sequence). The CDR3 sequence is 14 residues long. CDR3 bases read: TGTGCCAGCGGGGGAAGGGGGCGGGATGCT. Translating it yields CASGGRGRDA. The full-length CDR3 reads as CASGGRGRDAEQFF.

The table lists this clone with a few counts. Genes and germline are mouse. The read stops 4 residues short of the end of the CDR3; the missing end is completed from the germline J gene. V usage is TRBV14 and J usage is TRBJ2-5, with D perhaps matching TRBD1 (6 bases). The CDR3 has 14 amino acids. From germline, CDR1 is SGHDT and CDR2 FRDEAV. Trimming removed 5 bases at V and 3 bases at J, with 13 bases between. The CDR3 bases that were read are TGTGCCAGCAGCCTCCGGGACAAACAAGAC. It yields the protein CASSLRDKQD. The entire CDR3 is CASSLRDKQDTQYF. Complete variable domain (other parts from reference TRBV14 and TRBJ2-5): EAGVTQSPRYAVLQEGQAVSFWCDPISGHDTLYWYQQPRDQGPQLLVYFRDEAVIDNSQLPSDRFSAVRPKGTNSTLKIQSAKQGDTATYLCASSLRDKQDTQYFGPGTRLLVL.

This clone was detected many times. Gene names are the mouse ones. Coverage ceases 4 residues before the CDR3 finishes, and the germline J gene fills in the end. The rearrangement joins TRBV17 to TRBJ2-2, with 12 nucleotides matching TRBD2. Germline CDR1 is MNHDT and CDR2 is YYDKIL. The CDR3 extends over 15 amino acids. CDR3 in amino acids: CASSQDWGGVGQLYF. The covered CDR3 bases are TGTGCTAGCAGCCAAGACTGGGGGGGCGTCGGG.

Points on this clone: Germline and genes: mouse. The sequenced fragment ends 4 residues before the CDR3 boundary, so the rest is inferred from the germline J gene. V usage is TRBV13-2 and J usage is TRBJ2-3, with 8 positions matching TRBD2. Germline CDR1 reads NNHNN; CDR2 reads SYGAGS (reference sequence). The V and J ends lost 4 bases and 0 bases, in that order; junction bases with no gene match: 4. CDR3 length: 15 residues. The CDR3 protein is CASGLGGYSAETLYF. The sequenced part of the CDR3 DNA is TGTGCCAGCGGTCTGGGGGGCTATAGTGCAGAA.

On this clone itself: Gene names are mouse gene names. The read gets to within 3 residues of the CDR3 end, and the germline J gene fills in the rest. V and J are TRBV31 and TRBJ1-6; TRBD1 is a possible D gene (6 bases). Being an ORF, TRBJ1-6 has a function that is uncertain. Deletions cut 3 bases from V and 0 bases from J, with 9 bases between. Germline V CDR1 and CDR2: GKSSPN, SITVG. The CDR3 has 15 amino acids. The sequenced part of the CDR3 DNA is TGTGCCTGGAGCACAGGGTATTCCTATAATTCGCCC. This translates into CAWSTGYSYNSP. The full CDR3 is CAWSTGYSYNSPLYF.

This clone occurred many times. The gene symbols are mouse symbols. Partial CDR3 DNA: TGTGCTAGCAGCCTCAACTATGCT. It specifies CASSLNYA. The CDR3, in full, reads CASSLNYAEQFF. V is TRBV17 and J is TRBJ2-1; D is ambiguous. The CDR3 extends 4 residues past the end of the read, so its final part is completed from the germline J gene. V lost 6 bases, J lost 1 base, and 4 bases lay in between. Germline loops: CDR1 MNHDT, CDR2 YYDKIL. This CDR3 has 12 residues. Together with reference TRBV17 and TRBJ2-1, the CDR3 gives the full variable domain: DTTVKQNPRYKLARVGKPVNLICSQTMNHDTMYWYQKKPNQAPKLLLFYYDKILNREADTFEKFQSSRPNNSFCSLYIGSAGLEYSAMYLCASSLNYAEQFFGPGTRLTVL.

A word on this clone: Gene names are mouse gene names. The read terminates 4 residues ahead of where the CDR3 ends, so the germline J gene completes it. The chain is built from TRBV19 and TRBJ2-3; 7 positions agree with TRBD2. The CDR3 extends over 15 amino acids. The germline V gene has CDR1 FNHDT and CDR2 SITEND (reference sequence). V shed 3 bases, J shed 1 base, and the junction held 5 bases outside the gene matches. The sequenced part of the CDR3 DNA is TGTGCCAGCAGTAGATGGCTGGGGGGTGCAGAA. This gives the protein CASSRWLGGAE. The whole CDR3 protein is CASSRWLGGAETLYF.

About this clone: The genes are named according to mouse. The read comes to an end 4 residues before the CDR3 does, leaving the germline J gene to fill in the end. The chain recombines TRBV19 with TRBJ2-2, with TRBD2 matching over 10 bases. The CDR3 length is 16 residues. The germline V gene has CDR1 FNHDT and CDR2 SITEND (reference sequence). Losses at the gene ends were 2 bases for V and 0 bases for J; bases not matched to a gene: 1. The CDR3 loop is CASSMGLGTNTGQLYF. Partial CDR3 DNA: TGTGCCAGCAGTATGGGACTGGGGACAAACACCGGG.